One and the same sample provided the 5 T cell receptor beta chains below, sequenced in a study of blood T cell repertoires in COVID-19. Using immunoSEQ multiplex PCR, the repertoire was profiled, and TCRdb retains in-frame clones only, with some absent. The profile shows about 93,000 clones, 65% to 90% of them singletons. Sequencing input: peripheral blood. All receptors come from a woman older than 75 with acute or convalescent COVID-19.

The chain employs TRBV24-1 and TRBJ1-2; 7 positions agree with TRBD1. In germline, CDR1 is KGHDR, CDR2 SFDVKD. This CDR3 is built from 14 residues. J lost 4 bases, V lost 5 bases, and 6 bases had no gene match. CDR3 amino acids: CATSAAPGGYGYTF. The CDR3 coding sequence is TGTGCCACCAGTGCGGCGCCAGGGGGCTATGGCTACACCTTC.

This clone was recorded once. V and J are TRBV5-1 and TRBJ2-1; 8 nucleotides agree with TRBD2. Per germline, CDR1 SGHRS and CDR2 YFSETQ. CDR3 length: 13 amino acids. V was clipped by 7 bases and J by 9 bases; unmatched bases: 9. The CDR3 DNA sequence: TGCGCCAGCGGACCCACGGCGGGAGGTGAGCAGTTCTTC. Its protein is CASGPTAGGEQFF.

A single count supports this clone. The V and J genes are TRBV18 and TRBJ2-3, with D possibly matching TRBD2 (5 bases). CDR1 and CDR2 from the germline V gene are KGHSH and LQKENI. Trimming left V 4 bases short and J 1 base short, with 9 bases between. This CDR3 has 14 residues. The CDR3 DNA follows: TGTGCCAGCTCACGTGGAGGAGGCACAGATACGCAGTATTTT. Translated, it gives CASSRGGGTDTQYF.

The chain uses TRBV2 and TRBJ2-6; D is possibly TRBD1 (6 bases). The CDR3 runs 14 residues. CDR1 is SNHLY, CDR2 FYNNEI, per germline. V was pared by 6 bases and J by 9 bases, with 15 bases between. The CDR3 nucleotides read TGTGCCAGCAGCGCCTACAGGGCTGGCAACGTCCTGACTTTC. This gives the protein CASSAYRAGNVLTF.

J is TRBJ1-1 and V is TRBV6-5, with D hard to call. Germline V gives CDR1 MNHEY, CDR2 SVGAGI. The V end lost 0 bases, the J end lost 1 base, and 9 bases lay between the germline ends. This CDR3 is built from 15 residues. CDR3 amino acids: CASSYSEGGNTEAFF. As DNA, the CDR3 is TGTGCCAGCAGTTACTCGGAGGGAGGGAACACTGAAGCTTTCTTT.